The 3 T cell receptor beta chains listed next were all sequenced from one sample in a study of patients and donors after allogeneic stem cell transplantation. One entry per CDR3 protein results from TCRdb running MiXCR on the RT-PCR reads. The data contain 400,000 to 500,000 distinct CDR3 sequences, roughly 17% of them singletons. Input material: blood, either unsorted or a sorted T cell fraction (not recorded which). The source of these receptors is a human donor who was either an allogeneic HSCT recipient or a stem cell or donor lymphocyte infusion donor (not recorded which). It is not recorded whose cells these are; they may come from a transplant donor.

The rearrangement uses TRBV20-1 and TRBJ1-2; 8 positions match TRBD1. V gave up 0 bases and J gave up 7 bases; unmatched junction bases: 7. The CDR3 has 14 amino acids. Germline V gene sequence: CDR1 DFQATT, CDR2 SNEGSKA (reference sequence). The CDR3: CSARDRGPKGGYTF. CDR3 nucleotide sequence: TGCAGTGCTAGAGACAGGGGGCCTAAAGGTGGCTACACCTTC.

A few counts support this clonotype. The chain has TRBV20-1 and TRBJ2-4, with D perhaps TRBD2 (6 bases). This CDR3 comprises 15 residues. V lost 3 bases to trimming and J lost 0 bases, with 12 bases between them. CDR1 is DFQATT and CDR2 is SNEGSKA in the germline V gene (reference sequence). Here the CDR3 reads CSARAGRTAKNIQYF. CDR3 coding DNA: TGCAGTGCTAGGGCGGGGCGCACAGCCAAAAACATTCAGTACTTC.

The V call is TRBV30, the J call TRBJ1-4; 7 bases are shared with TRBD1. The J segment lost 2 bases and the V segment lost 3 bases, leaving 0 bases of the junction unmatched. Germline loops: CDR1 GTSNPN, CDR2 SVGIG (reference sequence). The CDR3 consists of 13 residues. The CDR3 coding sequence is TGTGCCTGGAGGACAGGGACTAATGAAAAACTGTTTTTT. This encodes CAWRTGTNEKLFF.